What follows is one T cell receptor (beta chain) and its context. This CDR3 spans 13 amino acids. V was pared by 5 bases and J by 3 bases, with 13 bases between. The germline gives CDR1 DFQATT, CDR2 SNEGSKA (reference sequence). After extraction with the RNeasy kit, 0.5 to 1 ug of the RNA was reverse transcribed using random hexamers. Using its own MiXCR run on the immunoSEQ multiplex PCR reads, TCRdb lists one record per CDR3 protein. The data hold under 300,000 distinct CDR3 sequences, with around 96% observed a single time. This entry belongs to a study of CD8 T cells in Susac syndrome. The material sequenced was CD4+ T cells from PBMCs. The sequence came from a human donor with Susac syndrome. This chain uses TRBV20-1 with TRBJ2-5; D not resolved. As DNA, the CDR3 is TGCAGTGCTCCCGTAGTCTCCGAAGAGACCCAGTACTTC. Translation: CSAPVVSEETQYF.